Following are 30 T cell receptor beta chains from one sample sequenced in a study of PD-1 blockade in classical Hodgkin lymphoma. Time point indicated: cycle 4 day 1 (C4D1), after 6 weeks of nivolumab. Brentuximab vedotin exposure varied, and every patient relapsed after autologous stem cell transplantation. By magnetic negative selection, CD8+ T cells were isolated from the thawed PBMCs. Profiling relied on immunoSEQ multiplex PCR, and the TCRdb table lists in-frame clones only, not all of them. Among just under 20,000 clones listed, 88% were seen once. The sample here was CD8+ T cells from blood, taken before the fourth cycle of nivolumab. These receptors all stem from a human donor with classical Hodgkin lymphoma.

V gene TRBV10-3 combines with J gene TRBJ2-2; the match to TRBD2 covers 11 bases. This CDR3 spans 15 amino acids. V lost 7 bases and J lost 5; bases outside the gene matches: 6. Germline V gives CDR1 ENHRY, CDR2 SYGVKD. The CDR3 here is CAIMTTSGKTGELFF. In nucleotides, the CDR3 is TGTGCCATCATGACGACTAGCGGGAAAACCGGGGAGCTGTTTTTT.

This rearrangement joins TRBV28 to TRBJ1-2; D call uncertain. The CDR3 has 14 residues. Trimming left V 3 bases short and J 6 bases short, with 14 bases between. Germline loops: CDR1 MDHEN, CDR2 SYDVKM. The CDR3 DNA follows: TGTGCCAGCAGTTTGTTGGCCCTGGCAGATGGCTACACCTTC. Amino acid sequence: CASSLLALADGYTF.

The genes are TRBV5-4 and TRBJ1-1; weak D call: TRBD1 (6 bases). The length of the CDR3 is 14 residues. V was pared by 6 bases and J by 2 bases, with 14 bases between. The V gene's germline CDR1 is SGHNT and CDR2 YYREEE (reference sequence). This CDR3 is CASTSGQTNTEAFF. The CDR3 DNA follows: TGTGCCAGCACCTCCGGACAGACTAACACTGAAGCTTTCTTT.

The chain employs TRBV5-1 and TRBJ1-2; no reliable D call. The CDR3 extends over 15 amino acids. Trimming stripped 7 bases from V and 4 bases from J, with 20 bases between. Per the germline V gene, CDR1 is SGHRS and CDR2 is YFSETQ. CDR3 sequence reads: CASRRLAGSIYGYTF. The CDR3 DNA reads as TGCGCCAGCCGGCGGCTCGCAGGCAGTATCTATGGCTACACCTTC.

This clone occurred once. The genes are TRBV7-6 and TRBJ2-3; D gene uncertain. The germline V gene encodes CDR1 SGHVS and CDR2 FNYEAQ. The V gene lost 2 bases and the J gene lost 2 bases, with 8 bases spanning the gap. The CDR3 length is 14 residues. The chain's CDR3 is CASSLSQLTDTQYF. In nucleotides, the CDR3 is TGTGCCAGCAGCTTATCACAGCTCACAGATACGCAGTATTTT.

CDR3 region: CASSLGDRGTQETQYF. The CDR3 DNA is TGCGCCAGCAGCTTGGGGGACAGGGGAACTCAAGAGACCCAGTACTTC. The V gene is TRBV5-1, the J gene TRBJ2-5; 10 bases align to TRBD1. The CDR3 is made up of 16 amino acids. Trimming cost V 0 bases and J 2 bases; bases outside gene matches: 4. Germline CDR1 reads SGHRS; CDR2 reads YFSETQ. Combining the CDR3 with reference TRBV5-1 and TRBJ2-5 gives the whole variable domain KAGVTQTPRYLIKTRGQQVTLSCSPISGHRSVSWYQQTPGQGLQFLFEYFSETQRNKGNFPGRFSGRQFSNSRSEMNVSTLELGDSALYLCASSLGDRGTQETQYFGPGTRLLVL.

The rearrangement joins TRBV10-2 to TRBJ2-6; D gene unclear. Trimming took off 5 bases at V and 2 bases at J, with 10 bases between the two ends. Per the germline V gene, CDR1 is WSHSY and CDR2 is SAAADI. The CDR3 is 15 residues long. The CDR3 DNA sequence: TGCGCCAGCAGTCCCGGGCAGGCTGGGGCCAACGTCCTGACTTTC. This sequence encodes CASSPGQAGANVLTF.

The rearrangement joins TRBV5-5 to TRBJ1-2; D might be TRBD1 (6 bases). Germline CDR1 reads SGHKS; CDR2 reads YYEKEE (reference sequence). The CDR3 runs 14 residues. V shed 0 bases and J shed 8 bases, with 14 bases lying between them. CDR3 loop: CASSLDGGIGGYTF. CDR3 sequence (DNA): TGTGCCAGCAGCTTGGACGGGGGCATCGGGGGCTACACCTTC.

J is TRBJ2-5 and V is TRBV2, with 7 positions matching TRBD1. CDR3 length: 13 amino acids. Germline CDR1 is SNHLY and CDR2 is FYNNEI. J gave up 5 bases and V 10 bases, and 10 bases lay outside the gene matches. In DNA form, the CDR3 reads TGTGCCATCAAAACAGGGGTCCGGGAGACCCAGTACTTC. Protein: CAIKTGVRETQYF.

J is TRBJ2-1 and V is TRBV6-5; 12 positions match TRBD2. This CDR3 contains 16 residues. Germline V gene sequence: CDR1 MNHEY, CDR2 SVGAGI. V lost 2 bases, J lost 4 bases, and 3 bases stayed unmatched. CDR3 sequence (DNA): TGTGCCAGCAGTTACCCCGGACTAGCGGGATACAATGAGCAGTTCTTC. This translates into CASSYPGLAGYNEQFF.

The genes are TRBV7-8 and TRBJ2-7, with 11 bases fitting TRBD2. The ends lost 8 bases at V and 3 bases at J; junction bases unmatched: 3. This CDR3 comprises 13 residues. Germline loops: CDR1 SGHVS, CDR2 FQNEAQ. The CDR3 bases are TGTGCCAGCCTTAGCGGGAGGGGCTACGAGCAGTACTTC. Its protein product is CASLSGRGYEQYF.

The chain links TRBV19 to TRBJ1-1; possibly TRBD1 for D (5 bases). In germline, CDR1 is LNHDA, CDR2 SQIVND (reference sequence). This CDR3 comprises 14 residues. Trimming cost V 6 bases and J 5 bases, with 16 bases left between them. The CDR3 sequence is CASRSSGRRTEAFF. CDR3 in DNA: TGTGCCAGTAGGTCGTCAGGGAGAAGAACTGAAGCTTTCTTT.

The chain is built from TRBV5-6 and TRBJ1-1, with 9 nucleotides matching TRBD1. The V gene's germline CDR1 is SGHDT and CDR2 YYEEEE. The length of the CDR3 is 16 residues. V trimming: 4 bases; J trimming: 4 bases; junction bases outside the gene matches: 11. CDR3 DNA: TGTGCCAGCAGCCTCCCGGGACAGGGATTGATCACTGAAGCTTTCTTT. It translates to CASSLPGQGLITEAFF.

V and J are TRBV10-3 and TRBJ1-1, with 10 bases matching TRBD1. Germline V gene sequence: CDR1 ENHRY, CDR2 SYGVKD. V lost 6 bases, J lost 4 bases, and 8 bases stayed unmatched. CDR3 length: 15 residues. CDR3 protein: CAIRGTGDMVTEAFF. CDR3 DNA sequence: TGTGCCATCAGGGGGACAGGGGACATGGTCACTGAAGCTTTCTTT.

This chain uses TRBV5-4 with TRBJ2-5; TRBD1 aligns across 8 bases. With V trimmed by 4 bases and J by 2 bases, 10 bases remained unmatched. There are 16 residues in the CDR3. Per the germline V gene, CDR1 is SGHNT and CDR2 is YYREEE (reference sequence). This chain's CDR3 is CASSTDRGRSQETQYF. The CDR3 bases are TGTGCCAGCAGCACCGACAGGGGTAGGTCGCAAGAGACCCAGTACTTC.

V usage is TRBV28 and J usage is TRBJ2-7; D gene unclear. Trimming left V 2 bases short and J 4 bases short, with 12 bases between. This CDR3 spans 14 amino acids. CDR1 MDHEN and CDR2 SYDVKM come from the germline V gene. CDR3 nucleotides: TGTGCCAGCAGTTTAACCCCAGCTCTTTACGAGCAGTACTTC. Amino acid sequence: CASSLTPALYEQYF.

The CDR3 nucleotides read TGTGCCAGCAGTCCTCGACAGGGAAAGTCCTACGAGCAGTACTTC. It translates to CASSPRQGKSYEQYF. This chain joins TRBV27 and TRBJ2-7; 7 bases map to TRBD1. V was pared by 5 bases and J by 1 base, with 8 bases of the junction left unmatched. Germline values: CDR1 MNHEY, CDR2 SMNVEV (reference sequence). The CDR3 is 15 amino acids.

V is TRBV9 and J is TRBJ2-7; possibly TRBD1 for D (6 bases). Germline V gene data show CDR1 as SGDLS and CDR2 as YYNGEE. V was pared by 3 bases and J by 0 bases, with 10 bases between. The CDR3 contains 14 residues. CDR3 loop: CASSAAGDSYEQYF. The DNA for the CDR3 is TGTGCCAGCAGCGCGGCAGGGGACTCCTACGAGCAGTACTTC.

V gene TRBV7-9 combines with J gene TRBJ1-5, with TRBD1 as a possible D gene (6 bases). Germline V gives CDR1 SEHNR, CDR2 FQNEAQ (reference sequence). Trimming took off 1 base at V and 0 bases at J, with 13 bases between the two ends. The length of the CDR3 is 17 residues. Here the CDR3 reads CASSLVRGTNSNQPQHF. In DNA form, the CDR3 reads TGTGCCAGCAGCTTAGTGCGGGGGACAAATAGCAATCAGCCCCAGCATTTT.

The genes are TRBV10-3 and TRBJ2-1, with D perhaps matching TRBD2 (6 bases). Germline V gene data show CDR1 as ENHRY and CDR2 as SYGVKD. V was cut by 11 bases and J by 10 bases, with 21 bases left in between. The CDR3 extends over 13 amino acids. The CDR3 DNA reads TGTGCCGTCCTAGCGAACGAACCACGGGAGCAGTTCTTC. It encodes CAVLANEPREQFF.

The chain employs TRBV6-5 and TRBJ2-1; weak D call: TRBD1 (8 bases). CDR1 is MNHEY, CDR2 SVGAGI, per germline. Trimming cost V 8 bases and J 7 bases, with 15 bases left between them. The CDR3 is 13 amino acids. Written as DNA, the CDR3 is TGTGCCAGCGGACAGGGAGGGGATAATGAGCAGTTCTTC. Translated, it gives CASGQGGDNEQFF.

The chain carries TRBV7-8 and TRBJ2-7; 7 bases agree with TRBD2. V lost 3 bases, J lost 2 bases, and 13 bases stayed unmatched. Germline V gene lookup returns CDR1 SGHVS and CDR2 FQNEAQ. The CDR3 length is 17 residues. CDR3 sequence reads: CASSFGNLAVLPYEQYF. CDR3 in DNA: TGTGCCAGCAGCTTTGGGAACCTAGCGGTACTCCCCTACGAGCAGTACTTC.

The CDR3 nucleotides are TGTGCCACCAGCAAAGGGACATTCCTGAACACTGAAGCTTTCTTT. It codes for CATSKGTFLNTEAFF. The chain joins TRBV15 to TRBJ1-1, with a weak D call TRBD1 (6 bases). Germline CDR1 LNHNV, CDR2 YYDKDF (reference sequence). The CDR3 contains 15 residues. V lost 4 bases, J lost 0 bases, and 12 bases lay in between.

CDR3 coding DNA: TGTGCCAGCAGTGTCTCTAGCGGGAGTTACAATGAGCAGTTCTTC. It is translated as CASSVSSGSYNEQFF. This chain links TRBV6-4 with TRBJ2-1; the match to TRBD2 covers 10 bases. The CDR3 runs to 15 residues. V dropped 4 bases and J dropped 4; count of bases not matched to a gene: 4. Germline V lookup: CDR1 MRHNA, CDR2 SNTAGT.

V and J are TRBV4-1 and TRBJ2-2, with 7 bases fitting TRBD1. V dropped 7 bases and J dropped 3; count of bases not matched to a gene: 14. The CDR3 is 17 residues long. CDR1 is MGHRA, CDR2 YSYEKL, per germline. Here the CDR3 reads CASNLPGAGGHTGELFF. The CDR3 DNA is TGCGCCAGCAACCTCCCCGGGGCAGGGGGTCACACCGGGGAGCTGTTTTTT.

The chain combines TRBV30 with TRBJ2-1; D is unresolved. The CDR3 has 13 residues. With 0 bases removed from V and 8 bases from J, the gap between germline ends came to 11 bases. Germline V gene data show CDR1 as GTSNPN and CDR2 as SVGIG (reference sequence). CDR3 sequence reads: CAWSVSTVYEQFF. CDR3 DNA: TGTGCCTGGAGTGTTAGCACGGTGTATGAGCAGTTCTTC.

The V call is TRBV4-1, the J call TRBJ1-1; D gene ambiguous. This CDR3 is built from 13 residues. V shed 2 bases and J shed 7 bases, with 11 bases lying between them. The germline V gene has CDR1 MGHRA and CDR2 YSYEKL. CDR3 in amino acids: CASSQLNRGEAFF. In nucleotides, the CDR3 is TGCGCCAGCAGCCAATTGAACCGGGGTGAAGCTTTCTTT.

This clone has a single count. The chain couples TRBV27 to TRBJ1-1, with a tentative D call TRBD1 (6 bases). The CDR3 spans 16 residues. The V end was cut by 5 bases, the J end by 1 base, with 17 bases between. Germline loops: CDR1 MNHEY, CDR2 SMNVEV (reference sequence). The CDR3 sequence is CASSGQQGWPNTEAFF. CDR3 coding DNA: TGTGCCAGCAGTGGGCAGCAGGGGTGGCCGAACACTGAAGCTTTCTTT.

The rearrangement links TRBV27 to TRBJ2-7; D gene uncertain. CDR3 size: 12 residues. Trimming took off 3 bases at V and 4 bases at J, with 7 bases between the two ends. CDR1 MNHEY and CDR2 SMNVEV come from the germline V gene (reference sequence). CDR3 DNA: TGTGCCAGCAGTTTCCTGGGGTACGAGCAGTACTTC. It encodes CASSFLGYEQYF.

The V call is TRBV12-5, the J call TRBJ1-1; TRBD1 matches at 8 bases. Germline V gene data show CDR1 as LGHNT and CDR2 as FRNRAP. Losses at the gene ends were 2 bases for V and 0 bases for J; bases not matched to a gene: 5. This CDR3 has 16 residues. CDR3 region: CASGLRTGRLNTEAFF. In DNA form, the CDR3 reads TGTGCTAGTGGTTTGCGGACAGGGAGGTTGAACACTGAAGCTTTCTTT.